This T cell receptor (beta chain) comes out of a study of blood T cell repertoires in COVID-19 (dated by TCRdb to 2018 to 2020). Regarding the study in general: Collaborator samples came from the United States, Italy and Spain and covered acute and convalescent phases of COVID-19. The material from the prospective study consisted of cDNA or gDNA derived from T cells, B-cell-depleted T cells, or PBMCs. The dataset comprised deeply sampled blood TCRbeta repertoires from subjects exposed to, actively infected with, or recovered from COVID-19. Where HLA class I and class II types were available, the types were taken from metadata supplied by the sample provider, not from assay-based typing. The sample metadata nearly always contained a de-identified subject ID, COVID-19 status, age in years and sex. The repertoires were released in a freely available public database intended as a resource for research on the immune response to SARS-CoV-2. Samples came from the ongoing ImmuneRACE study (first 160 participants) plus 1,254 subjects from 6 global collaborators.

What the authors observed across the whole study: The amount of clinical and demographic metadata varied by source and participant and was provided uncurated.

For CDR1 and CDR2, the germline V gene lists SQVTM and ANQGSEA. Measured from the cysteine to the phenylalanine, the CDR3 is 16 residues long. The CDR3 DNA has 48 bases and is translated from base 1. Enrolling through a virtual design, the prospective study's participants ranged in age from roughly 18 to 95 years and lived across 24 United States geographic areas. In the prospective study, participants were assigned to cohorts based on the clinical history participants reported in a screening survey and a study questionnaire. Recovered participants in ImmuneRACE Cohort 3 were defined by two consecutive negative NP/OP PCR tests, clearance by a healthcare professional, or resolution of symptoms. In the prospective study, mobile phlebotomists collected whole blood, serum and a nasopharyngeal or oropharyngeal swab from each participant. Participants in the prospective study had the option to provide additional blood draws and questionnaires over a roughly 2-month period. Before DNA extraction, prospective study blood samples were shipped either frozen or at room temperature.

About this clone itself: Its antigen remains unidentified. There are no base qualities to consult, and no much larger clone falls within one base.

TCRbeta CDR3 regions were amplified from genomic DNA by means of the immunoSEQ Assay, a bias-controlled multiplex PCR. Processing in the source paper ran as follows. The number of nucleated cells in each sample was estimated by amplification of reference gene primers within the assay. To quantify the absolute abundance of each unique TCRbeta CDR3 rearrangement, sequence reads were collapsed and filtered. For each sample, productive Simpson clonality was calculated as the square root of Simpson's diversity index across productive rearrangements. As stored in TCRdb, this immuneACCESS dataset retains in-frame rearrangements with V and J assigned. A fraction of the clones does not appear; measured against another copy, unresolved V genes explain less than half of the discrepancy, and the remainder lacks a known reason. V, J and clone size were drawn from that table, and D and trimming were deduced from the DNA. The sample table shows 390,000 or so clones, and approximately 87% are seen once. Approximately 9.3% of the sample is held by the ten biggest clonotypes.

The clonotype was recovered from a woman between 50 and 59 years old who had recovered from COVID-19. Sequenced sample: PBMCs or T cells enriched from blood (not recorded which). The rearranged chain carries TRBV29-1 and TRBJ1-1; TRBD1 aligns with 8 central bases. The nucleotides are TGCAGTATCAGGCGCTGGGGCCAGGGGGCATCCACTGAAGCTTTCTTT. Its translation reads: CSIRRWGQGASTEAFF.